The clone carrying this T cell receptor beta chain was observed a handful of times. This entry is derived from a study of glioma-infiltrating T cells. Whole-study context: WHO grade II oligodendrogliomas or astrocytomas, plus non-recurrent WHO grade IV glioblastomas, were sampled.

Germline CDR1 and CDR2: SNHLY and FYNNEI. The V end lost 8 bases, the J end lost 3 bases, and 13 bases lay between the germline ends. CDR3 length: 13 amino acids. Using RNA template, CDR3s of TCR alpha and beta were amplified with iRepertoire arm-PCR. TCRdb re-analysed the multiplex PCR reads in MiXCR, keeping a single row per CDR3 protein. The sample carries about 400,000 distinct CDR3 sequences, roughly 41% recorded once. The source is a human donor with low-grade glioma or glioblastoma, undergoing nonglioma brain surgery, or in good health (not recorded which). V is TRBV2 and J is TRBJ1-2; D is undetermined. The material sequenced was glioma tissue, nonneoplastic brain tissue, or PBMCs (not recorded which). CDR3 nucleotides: TGTGCCAGCCTGAAAACAGTTTACTATGGCTACACCTTC. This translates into CASLKTVYYGYTF.